The 27 T cell receptor beta chains below were found in one sample sequenced in a study of CD8+CD57+ T cells in acquired aplastic anemia listed by TCRdb under 2018. The sequencer listed for this sample is Illumina HiSeq 2000. Genomic DNA served as template for TCR beta VDJ combination and CDR3 sequence profiling. TCRdb reran the public reads through fastp at Q25 and MiXCR, keeping productive beta chains. Each record represents a unique CDR3 protein, reported with the most common genes and DNA among its rows. The sample table lists some 130,000 distinct CDR3 sequences, around 46% of them with a count of one. Under 3% of the sample is in the top ten clones. The sample consisted of sorted CD4+, CD8+, or CD8+CD57+ T cells (not recorded which) from PBMCs. These receptors were obtained from a human donor in good health, serving as a control.

This chain uses TRBV28 with TRBJ1-4; D is ambiguous. The V end was cut by 8 bases, the J end by 4 bases, with 11 bases between. This CDR3 is built from 13 residues. Germline CDR1 and CDR2: MDHEN and SYDVKM. This chain's CDR3 is CASLDGGNEKLFF. DNA for the CDR3: TGTGCCAGCCTGGACGGAGGTAATGAAAAACTGTTTTTT. Supplemented by reference TRBV28 and TRBJ1-4, the full variable domain reads DVKVTQSSRYLVKRTGEKVFLECVQDMDHENMFWYRQDPGLGLRLIYFSYDVKMKEKGDIPEGYSVSREKKERFSLILESASTNQTSMYLCASLDGGNEKLFFGSGTQLSVL.

This clonotype showed up many times. The gene calls are TRBV25-1 and TRBJ2-7, with D possibly TRBD2 on 6 matching bases. The germline V gene encodes CDR1 MGHDK and CDR2 SYGVNS. V was clipped by 6 bases and J by 5 bases, with 11 bases between them. The CDR3 runs to 12 residues. In nucleotides, the CDR3 is TGTGCCAGCAGGGACTACACGGACGAGCAGTACTTC. Amino acid sequence: CASRDYTDEQYF.

The chain joins TRBV6-2 or TRBV6-3 to TRBJ2-2, with TRBD1 matching over 10 bases. CDR3 length: 15 residues. CDR1 MNHEY and CDR2 SVGEGT come from the germline V gene. Unmatched junction bases numbered 6, after V lost 6 bases and J lost 5 bases. The CDR3 here is CASRPGQGYTGELFF. The CDR3 bases are TGTGCCAGCAGACCGGGACAGGGGTATACCGGGGAGCTGTTTTTT.

This chain joins TRBV20-1 and TRBJ1-1; D possibly corresponds to TRBD1 (6 bases). The CDR3 covers 14 residues. From germline, CDR1 is DFQATT and CDR2 SNEGSKA (reference sequence). Trimming removed 1 base at V and 3 bases at J, with 12 bases between. CDR3 nucleotides: TGCAGTGCTAGAGTCGGCAGGGGAGACACTGAAGCTTTCTTT. Protein: CSARVGRGDTEAFF.

The rearrangement joins TRBV11-1 to TRBJ2-1, with D possibly matching TRBD2 (7 bases). Germline V gene lookup returns CDR1 SGHAT and CDR2 FQDESV (reference sequence). The ends were cut back, 5 bases at V and 5 bases at J, with 19 bases in the middle. The length of the CDR3 is 16 residues. The CDR3 DNA reads as TGTGCCAGCAGCGCTCGGGGGGCGGGTTACAACAATGAGCAGTTCTTC. Protein sequence: CASSARGAGYNNEQFF. Full variable domain (missing parts from reference TRBV11-1 and TRBJ2-1): EAEVAQSPRYKITEKSQAVAFWCDPISGHATLYWYRQILGQGPELLVQFQDESVVDDSQLPKDRFSAERLKGVDSTLKIQPAELGDSAMYLCASSARGAGYNNEQFFGPGTRLTVL.

Concerning this clonotype: A much larger clone lies a single base off, so this may be a read error. The rearrangement links TRBV3-1 to TRBJ1-2; perhaps TRBD1 as D (5 bases). The CDR3 is 17 residues long. Germline assignment: CDR1 LGHDT and CDR2 YNNKEL (reference sequence). The DNA for the CDR3 is TGTGCCAGCAACCAAGAGAATATGGGACGCCTTAACTATGGCTACACCTTC. Protein sequence: CASNQENMGRLNYGYTF. Looking up the rest from reference TRBV3-1 and TRBJ1-2 gives the full variable domain: DTAVSQTPKYLVTQMGNDKSIKCEQNLGHDTMYWYKQDSKKFLKIMFSYNNKELIINETVPNRFSPKSPDKAHLNLHINSLELGDSAVYFCASNQENMGRLNYGYTFGSGTRLTVV.

The genes are TRBV10-2 and TRBJ1-2, with 9 bases fitting TRBD1. CDR1 WSHSY and CDR2 SAAADI come from the germline V gene. The CDR3 has 15 amino acids. V trimming: 2 bases; J trimming: 1 base; junction bases outside the gene matches: 2. The CDR3 DNA reads as TGCGCCAGCAGTGAGCCGGGACAGGGTAACTATGGCTACACCTTC. Translated: CASSEPGQGNYGYTF.

This clonotype was counted many times. This chain uses TRBV12-3 or TRBV12-4 with TRBJ1-2, with D unclear. The CDR3 runs to 16 residues. Trimming left V 2 bases short and J 1 base short, with 14 bases between. CDR3 DNA: TGTGCCAGCAGTTTATGGGAGGGTCCCTATAACTATGGCTACACCTTC. This gives the protein CASSLWEGPYNYGYTF.

The J gene is TRBJ2-7, the V gene TRBV20-1; D gene ambiguous. Per the germline V gene, CDR1 is DFQATT and CDR2 is SNEGSKA (reference sequence). The CDR3 contains 14 residues. V gave up 7 bases and J gave up 0 bases, with 16 bases separating them. This CDR3 is CSVPPPPGSYEQYF. The CDR3 nucleotides are TGCAGTGTTCCCCCTCCCCCAGGCTCCTACGAGCAGTACTTC.

About this clonotype: This may arise from a read error, as a much more abundant clone is one base away. The V gene is TRBV19, the J gene TRBJ1-2; TRBD1 matches at 8 bases. The CDR3 totals 19 residues. From germline, CDR1 is LNHDA and CDR2 SQIVND (reference sequence). In nucleotides, the CDR3 is TGTGCCAGTAGTATTTCTATTTGGGACAGGAATCTCCCTAACTGTGGCTACACCTTC. Encoded protein: CASSISIWDRNLPNCGYTF.

The J gene is TRBJ2-7, the V gene TRBV12-3 or TRBV12-4, with 9 nucleotides matching TRBD1. With V trimmed by 6 bases and J by 6 bases, 15 bases remained unmatched. The CDR3 is 16 residues long. This CDR3 is CASRQNEGQGVGEQYF. The CDR3 nucleotides read TGTGCCAGCAGACAAAATGAGGGACAGGGAGTAGGCGAGCAGTACTTC.

The table lists this clonotype with many counts. This chain connects TRBV7-9 to TRBJ1-5; no clear D gene. The V gene's germline CDR1 is SEHNR and CDR2 FQNEAQ (reference sequence). The V end lost 5 bases, the J end lost 1 base, and 15 bases lay between the germline ends. The CDR3 runs 16 residues. CDR3 amino acids: CASSPQAAGSNQPQHF. The CDR3 nucleotides are TGTGCCAGCAGCCCCCAGGCCGCGGGAAGCAATCAGCCCCAGCATTTT.

The rearrangement uses TRBV25-1 and TRBJ2-2; D remains ambiguous. Trimming cost V 2 bases and J 9 bases, with 10 bases left between them. Germline values: CDR1 MGHDK, CDR2 SYGVNS. This CDR3 has 13 residues. The CDR3 region is CASSERLRRELFF. The CDR3 nucleotides read TGTGCCAGCAGTGAACGGTTACGACGGGAGCTGTTTTTT.

Notes on this clonotype: At one end the junction does not follow the germline gene, possibly because of a read error. The V and J genes are TRBV7-6 and TRBJ2-5, with TRBD1 as a possible D gene (6 bases). The CDR3 is made up of 15 amino acids. Germline CDR1 SGHVS, CDR2 FNYEAQ. The CDR3 is CASSLAETGSGTQYF. The CDR3 DNA sequence: TGTGCCAGCAGCCTAGCAGAGACAGGTTCGGGGACCCAGTACTTC.

The chain's CDR3 is CASRDVSTEAFF. For the CDR3, the DNA is TGTGCCAGCAGGGATGTGAGCACTGAAGCTTTCTTT. This chain joins TRBV28 and TRBJ1-1; D is unclear. CDR1 MDHEN and CDR2 SYDVKM come from the germline V gene. The CDR3 runs to 12 residues. V was trimmed by 6 bases and J by 4 bases, leaving 9 bases between them.

Comments on this clonotype: Given a much more abundant clone one base away, this may be a read error. The rearrangement uses TRBV2 and TRBJ2-1, with unresolved D. With 5 bases removed from V and 0 bases from J, the gap between germline ends came to 14 bases. CDR1 is SNHLY and CDR2 is FYNNEI in the germline V gene. The CDR3 extends over 16 amino acids. The CDR3 is CASSFRMAVSYNEQFF. In DNA form, the CDR3 reads TGTGCCAGCAGTTTCCGGATGGCGGTCTCCTACAATGAGCAGTTCTTC.

Ten or more counts support this clonotype. The CDR3 DNA reads TGCAGTGCTCATAGGGACTCCCAAGAGACCCAGTACTTC. Its translation: CSAHRDSQETQYF. This sequence joins TRBV20-1 and TRBJ2-5; possible D gene TRBD2, 6 bases. The CDR3 totals 13 residues. Germline CDR1 DFQATT, CDR2 SNEGSKA (reference sequence). V was trimmed by 5 bases and J by 1 base, leaving 11 bases between them.

In its sample, this clonotype was seen many times. The chain joins TRBV19 to TRBJ1-5, with TRBD1 identical over 9 bases. Germline-derived CDR1 and CDR2 are LNHDA and SQIVND (reference sequence). The CDR3 length is 15 residues. Trimming removed 8 bases from V and 4 bases from J; junction bases left unmatched: 9. The CDR3 sequence: CASVDSTGGNQPQHF. The CDR3 coding sequence is TGTGCCAGTGTCGATTCGACAGGGGGAAATCAGCCCCAGCATTTT.

This clonotype was counted between two and nine times. The rearrangement links TRBV5-1 to TRBJ1-4; 7 positions agree with TRBD1. The germline V gene has CDR1 SGHRS and CDR2 YFSETQ. V was pared by 3 bases and J by 7 bases, with 9 bases of the junction left unmatched. The CDR3 is 15 residues long. The CDR3 sequence: CASSSLGGSFEKLFF. As DNA, the CDR3 is TGCGCCAGCAGCTCTTTAGGGGGCTCTTTTGAAAAACTGTTTTTT.

This clonotype was seen repeatedly, ten times or more. The rearrangement links TRBV6-1 to TRBJ2-7, with D maybe TRBD1 (6 bases). This CDR3 has 15 residues. The germline V and J ends were trimmed by 6 bases and 3 bases, with 18 bases remaining between them. Germline V gene data show CDR1 as MNHNS and CDR2 as SASEGT. CDR3 DNA: TGTGCCAGCAGAGACCAGGCAGGGGCGATCTACGAGCAGTACTTC. Amino acids: CASRDQAGAIYEQYF.

CDR3 sequence (DNA): TGTGCCAGCAGCCAGAGGGGTAGCCAGTTCTTC. This sequence encodes CASSQRGSQFF. V gene TRBV7-3 combines with J gene TRBJ2-1; D possibly uses TRBD1 or TRBD2 (5 bases each). Germline CDR1 SGHTA, CDR2 FQGTGA. CDR3 size: 11 residues. The V end was cut by 5 bases, the J end by 13 bases, with 12 bases between. Full variable domain (missing parts from reference TRBV7-3 and TRBJ2-1): GAGVSQTPSNKVTEKGKYVELRCDPISGHTALYWYRQSLGQGPEFLIYFQGTGAADDSGLPNDRFFAVRPEGSVSTLKIQRTERGDSAVYLCASSQRGSQFFGPGTRLTVL.

This clonotype showed up many times. J is TRBJ1-5 and V is TRBV7-2; D may be TRBD1 (5 bases). V lost 5 bases and J lost 2, with 13 bases in between. The length of the CDR3 is 15 residues. Germline CDR1 SGHTA, CDR2 FQGNSA. The CDR3 sequence is CASSIADSRNQPQHF. DNA of the CDR3: TGTGCCAGCAGCATCGCAGACAGTCGCAATCAGCCCCAGCATTTT.

V is TRBV20-1 and J is TRBJ2-3; 9 nucleotides agree with TRBD1. The CDR3 runs to 13 residues. Per germline, CDR1 DFQATT and CDR2 SNEGSKA (reference sequence). In DNA form, the CDR3 reads TGCATGGGGGGACAGGGTACTACAGATACGCAGTATTTT. Protein: CMGGQGTTDTQYF.

This clonotype was detected many times. The rearrangement joins TRBV5-8 to TRBJ2-1; D not resolved. Trimming removed 2 bases at V and 1 base at J, with 7 bases between. The CDR3 has 14 amino acids. CDR1 SGHTS and CDR2 YDEGEE come from the germline V gene. In DNA, the CDR3 is TGTGCCAGCAGCTTTAGGGCTTCCTACAATGAGCAGTTCTTC. Protein: CASSFRASYNEQFF.

J is TRBJ2-7 and V is TRBV5-1, with TRBD1 matching over 9 bases. Per germline, CDR1 SGHRS and CDR2 YFSETQ. Trimming cost V 4 bases and J 2 bases; bases outside gene matches: 4. This CDR3 contains 14 residues. In DNA form, the CDR3 reads TGCGCCAGCAGCACCGGGACAGGGCCCTACGAGCAGTACTTC. It codes for CASSTGTGPYEQYF.

The chain couples TRBV11-2 to TRBJ1-1, with a tentative D call TRBD1 (5 bases). Germline V lookup: CDR1 SGHAT, CDR2 FQNNGV. This CDR3 has 16 amino acids. V lost 5 bases and J 3 bases, leaving 19 bases between the germline ends. CDR3 amino acids: CASSTNLDRGDTEAFF. DNA of the CDR3: TGTGCCAGCAGCACCAACCTTGACAGAGGGGACACTGAAGCTTTCTTT.

The chain links TRBV30 to TRBJ1-4, with a tentative D call TRBD1 (5 bases). The CDR3 has 11 amino acids. Germline values: CDR1 GTSNPN, CDR2 SVGIG (reference sequence). The CDR3 protein is CLGGFGEKLFF. The CDR3 region has the DNA TGTCTCGGGGGGTTTGGAGAAAAACTGTTTTTT.